These 4 T cell receptor beta chains came from one sample sequenced in a study of beta chain features in type 1 diabetes. The study, taken as a whole, reports: Within each of all four CD4+ subsets, Type 1 diabetes patients had TCRB CDR3s that were moderately but significantly shorter.

Their cognate antigens are unknown. What was sequenced were expressed TCRB transcripts, since all of the isolated RNA had been reverse transcribed. TCRdb keeps only in-frame clones here, not all; method: immunoSEQ multiplex PCR. The sample lists 300,000 to 450,000 clones, 9.5% to 10% seen once, with 0.45% to 0.65% in the top ten. The sequenced sample consisted of central memory CD4+ T cells from blood. These receptors originate from a man aged 30-40 years with type 1 diabetes.

This CDR3 reads CASSLNRGTYEQYF. Written as DNA, the CDR3 is TGTGCCAGCAGCTTAAACAGGGGGACCTACGAGCAGTACTTC. This chain uses TRBV7-6 with TRBJ2-7; 8 bases agree with TRBD1. Unmatched junction bases numbered 2, after V lost 2 bases and J lost 2 bases. The CDR3 has 14 amino acids. In germline, CDR1 is SGHVS, CDR2 FNYEAQ. Full variable domain (rest looked up from reference TRBV7-6 and TRBJ2-7): GAGVSQSPRYKVTKRGQDVALRCDPISGHVSLYWYRQALGQGPEFLTYFNYEAQQDKSGLPNDRFSAERPEGSISTLTIQRTEQRDSAMYRCASSLNRGTYEQYFGPGTRLTVT.

This clone showed up just a few times. A read error may account for a junction end that differs from germline. CDR3 bases: TGTGCCAGCAGTTACTTGCAGGGGGACACCATATATTTT. Its translation is CASSYLQGDTIYF. V gene TRBV10-3 combines with J gene TRBJ1-3; 7 nucleotides align to TRBD1. CDR1 is ENHRY, CDR2 SYGVKD, per germline. This CDR3 comprises 13 residues.

This clone was seen more than once but under ten times. The chain has TRBV4-2 and TRBJ2-7, with 10 bases fitting TRBD2. This CDR3 is 17 amino acids long. CDR1 LGHNA and CDR2 YNFKEQ come from the germline V gene. V trimming: 0 bases; J trimming: 7 bases; junction bases outside the gene matches: 12. CDR3 coding DNA: TGTGCCAGCAGCCAAGATGGGGCTAGCGGGAGTTTTTCTGAGCAGTACTTC. Its protein is CASSQDGASGSFSEQYF.

This clone was counted a few times. This rearrangement joins TRBV30 to TRBJ1-1, with 7 bases aligning to TRBD1. CDR1 and CDR2 from the germline V gene are GTSNPN and SVGIG (reference sequence). The CDR3 covers 11 residues. J lost 11 bases, V lost 3 bases, and 6 bases had no gene match. DNA for the CDR3: TGTGCCTGGAGCACAGGGGATAGGGCTTTCTTT. It specifies CAWSTGDRAFF.